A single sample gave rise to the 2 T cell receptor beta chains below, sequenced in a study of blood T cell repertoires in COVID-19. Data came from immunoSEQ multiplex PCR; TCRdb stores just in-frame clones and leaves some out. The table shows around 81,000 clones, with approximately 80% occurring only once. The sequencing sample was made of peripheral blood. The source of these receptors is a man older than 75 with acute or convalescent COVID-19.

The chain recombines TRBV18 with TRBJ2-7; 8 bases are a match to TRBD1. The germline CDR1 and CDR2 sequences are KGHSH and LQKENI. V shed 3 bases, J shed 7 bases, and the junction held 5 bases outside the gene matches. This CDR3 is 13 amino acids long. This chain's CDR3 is CASSPDGTGEQYF. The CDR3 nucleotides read TGTGCCAGCTCACCGGACGGGACAGGTGAGCAGTACTTC.

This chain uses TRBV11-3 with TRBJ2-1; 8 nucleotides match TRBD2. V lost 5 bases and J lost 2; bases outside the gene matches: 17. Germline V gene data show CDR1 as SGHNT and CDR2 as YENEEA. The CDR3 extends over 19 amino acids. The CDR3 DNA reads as TGTGCCAGCAGCCCCGGACTAGCCGAGATTGGTAGCACCTACAATGAGCAGTTCTTC. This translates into CASSPGLAEIGSTYNEQFF. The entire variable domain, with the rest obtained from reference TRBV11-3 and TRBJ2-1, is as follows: EAGVVQSPRYKIIEKKQPVAFWCNPISGHNTLYWYLQNLGQGPELLIRYENEEAVDDSQLPKDRFSAERLKGVDSTLKIQPAELGDSAVYLCASSPGLAEIGSTYNEQFFGPGTRLTVL.